This entry features one T cell receptor beta chain sequence. Its antigen is currently unknown. The CDR3 contains 12 residues. V lost 4 bases to trimming and J lost 9 bases, with 10 bases between them. These data come from a study of T cells after yellow fever vaccination. Regarding the study as a whole: It was a small share of clonotypes that appeared in both CD4 and CD8 compartments. The study noted that FACS-sorted repertoires could contain abundant clonotypes contaminating from the bulk population. On re-exposure, the response was weaker but peaked faster, at day 5 versus 15.

TCRdb itself ran the 5' RACE reads through MiXCR, one entry per CDR3 protein. The sample consists of about 360,000 distinct CDR3 sequences, approximately 6% of them appearing once. This receptor was obtained from a man aged 25-45 years who received the YFV17D yellow fever vaccine. This material consisted of PBMCs, taken 5 days after the yellow fever booster vaccination. The rearrangement links TRBV12-3 or TRBV12-4 to TRBJ2-1, with D possibly being TRBD1 (5 bases). CDR3 DNA: TGTGCCAGCAGTTCCACAGGCCTTGAGCAGTTCTTC. It specifies CASSSTGLEQFF.